Given below is one T cell receptor beta chain in context. What it binds is not known. Germline trimming cut 3 bases from V and 2 bases from J; bases unmatched to any gene: 12. This CDR3 has 17 amino acids. Germline CDR1 and CDR2: MRHNA and SNTAGT. The sample comes from a study of T cell responses to AZD1222 COVID-19 vaccine. Study at large: Doses given second, at about 4 or about 12 weeks, were pooled. Study findings and constraints: Clonal diversity may have been underestimated, and the donors were mostly white British, with more females than males.

TCRdb keeps only in-frame clones here, not all; method: immunoSEQ multiplex PCR. The repertoire holds more than 140,000 clones, with around 90% as singletons. The material sequenced was peripheral blood, taken on day 0 of AZD1222 vaccination. The receptor was derived from an adult in good health. The chain couples TRBV6-4 to TRBJ1-2; 7 positions match TRBD1. CDR3 bases: TGTGCCAGCAGTGAAAGGCCCGGGACAGCGTCAAACTATGGCTACACCTTC. Residues: CASSERPGTASNYGYTF.